This entry is about one T cell receptor beta chain. Its binding antigen is unknown. Per-base qualities were not stored, and no clone one base away is much larger. The collaborating institutions used their own protocols to collect whole blood in K2EDTA tubes. For TCRbeta analysis, collaborators shipped samples as frozen whole blood, isolated PBMCs, or DNA extracted from either of those sample types. CDR1 and CDR2 were assigned from the germline V gene as SGHTA and FQGTGA. The CDR3 measures 13 amino acids from cysteine to phenylalanine. Kept here is only the CDR3 DNA, which spans 39 bases and is read in frame from base 1. The V end loses 5 bases and the J end loses 9 bases, and a stretch of 11 bases separates them. TCRbeta CDR3 regions were amplified from genomic DNA by means of the immunoSEQ Assay, a bias-controlled multiplex PCR. The published analysis was carried out like this. The number of nucleated cells in each sample was estimated from the amplification of reference gene primers within the assay. To quantify the absolute abundance of each unique TCRbeta CDR3 rearrangement, sequence reads were collapsed and filtered. For each sample, productive Simpson clonality was calculated as the square root of Simpson's diversity index across productive rearrangements. The immuneACCESS repertoire file appears here via TCRdb, limited to in-frame rearrangements. These files lack a portion of the clones; in checked studies, under half of the deficit traces to unresolved V genes, and the cause of the others is not known. V and J calls and clone size are copied from that table; D and trimming were computed from the DNA. The sample yields 150,000 to 180,000 clones; more than 80% were counted once. 0.5% to 0.6% of the sample is held by the ten biggest clonotypes.

The data are from a study of blood T cell repertoires in COVID-19 (dated by TCRdb to the early 2020s). As for the study more broadly: The collaborator samples originated in the United States, Italy and Spain and spanned the acute and convalescent phases of COVID-19. The material from the prospective study consisted of cDNA or gDNA derived from T cells, B-cell-depleted T cells, or PBMCs. Subjects who had been exposed to COVID-19, were actively infected with it, or had recovered from it provided the deeply sampled blood TCRbeta repertoires that made up the dataset. A freely available public database, intended as a resource for researchers studying the immune response to SARS-CoV-2, is where the repertoires were released. Samples were obtained from the ongoing ImmuneRACE study (first 160 participants) and from about 1,300 subjects provided by 6 global collaborators. Nearly every sample came with metadata listing a de-identified subject ID, COVID-19 status, age in years and sex. Where HLA class I and class II types were available, the types were taken from metadata supplied by the sample provider, not from assay-based typing. General findings and caveats noted by the study authors: The quantity of clinical and demographic metadata differed by source and by participant and was supplied without curation.

Sequences were obtained from peripheral blood. The chain is made from TRBV7-3 and TRBJ1-6, with TRBD1 as a weak D call on 6 bases. This sequence originates from a man in his forties or fifties with acute or convalescent COVID-19. In nucleotides, the sequence is TGTGCCAGCAGCCGAGACAGGACTTCACCCCTCCACTTT. Its protein is CASSRDRTSPLHF.